This T cell receptor (beta chain) was retrieved from a study of T cell repertoires in ileal Crohn's disease. Notes on the study in general: Active smokers at surgery had more clonal expansions than non-smokers.

Time point indicated: neoterminal ileum biopsy at postoperative endoscopy, about 6 months after surgery. Adults with ileal or ileocolonic Crohn's disease and an indication for resection were eligible. The method was immunoSEQ multiplex PCR; TCRdb's version includes in-frame clones alone and lacks a portion of them. The data show more than 50,000 clones, with roughly nine tenths seen just once and roughly 2% held by the top ten. The germline V and J ends were trimmed by 10 bases and 2 bases, with 12 bases remaining between them. Germline V gene lookup returns CDR1 ENHRY and CDR2 SYGVKD. The CDR3 covers 13 residues. Concerning this clone: What it binds is not known.

The clonotype originates from an adult with Crohn's disease. The chain uses TRBV10-3 and TRBJ1-3, with D perhaps matching TRBD1 (5 bases). Sample: ileal tissue. In DNA, the CDR3 is TGTGCCACTACGACAGCCACTGGAAACACCATATATTTT. Amino acid sequence: CATTTATGNTIYF.